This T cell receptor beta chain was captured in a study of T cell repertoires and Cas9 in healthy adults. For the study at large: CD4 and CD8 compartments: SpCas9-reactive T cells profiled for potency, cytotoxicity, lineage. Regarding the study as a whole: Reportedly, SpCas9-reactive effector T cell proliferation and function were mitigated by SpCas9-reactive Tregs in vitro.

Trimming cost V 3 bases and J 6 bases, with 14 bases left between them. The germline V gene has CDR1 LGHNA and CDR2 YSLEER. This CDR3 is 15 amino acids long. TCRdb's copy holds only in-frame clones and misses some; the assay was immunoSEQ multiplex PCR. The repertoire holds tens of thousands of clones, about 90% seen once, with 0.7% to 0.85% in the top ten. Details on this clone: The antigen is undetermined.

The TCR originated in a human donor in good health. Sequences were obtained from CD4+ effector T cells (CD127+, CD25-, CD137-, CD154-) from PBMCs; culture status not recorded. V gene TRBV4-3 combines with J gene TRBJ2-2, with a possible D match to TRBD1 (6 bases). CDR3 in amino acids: CASSQASGVAGELFF. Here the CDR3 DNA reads TGCGCCAGCAGCCAGGCATCAGGGGTGGCCGGGGAGCTGTTTTTT.